The 12 T cell receptor beta chains listed next were all sequenced from one sample in a study of blood T cell repertoires in COVID-19. TCRdb's table, derived via immunoSEQ multiplex PCR, lists solely in-frame clones and lacks some. The table has tens of thousands of clones, 60% to 85% seen once; the top ten hold around a third. Specimen: peripheral blood. These receptor sequences come from a woman aged 80 or older with acute or convalescent COVID-19.

The J gene is TRBJ2-3, the V gene TRBV19; TRBD2 aligns across 8 bases. This CDR3 contains 16 residues. Germline assignment: CDR1 LNHDA and CDR2 SQIVND (reference sequence). V shed 3 bases and J 3 bases; nucleotides not matched to a gene: 8. The CDR3 DNA reads TGTGCCAGTAGTATCCCCACTAGCGGACAGACAGATACGCAGTATTTT. It translates to CASSIPTSGQTDTQYF. The complete variable domain, with remaining parts taken from reference TRBV19 and TRBJ2-3, reads DGGITQSPKYLFRKEGQNVTLSCEQNLNHDAMYWYRQDPGQGLRLIYYSQIVNDFQKGDIAEGYSVSREKKESFPLTVTSAQKNPTAFYLCASSIPTSGQTDTQYFGPGTRLTVL.

The chain is built from TRBV6-4 and TRBJ2-3; TRBD1 might be the D (6 bases). V gave up 2 bases and J gave up 4 bases, with 10 bases separating them. The CDR3 is 14 residues long. CDR1 and CDR2 from the germline V gene are MRHNA and SNTAGT. The CDR3 protein is CASSDPGVADTQYF. CDR3 bases: TGTGCCAGCAGTGACCCAGGGGTGGCAGATACGCAGTATTTT.

This chain uses TRBV6-2 or TRBV6-3 with TRBJ2-7, with D perhaps TRBD2 (5 bases). In germline, CDR1 is MNHEY, CDR2 SVGEGT. Trimming stripped 5 bases from V and 2 bases from J, with 10 bases between. The CDR3 is 13 amino acids. Written as DNA, the CDR3 is TGTGCCAGCAGTAATAGCGCAACCTACGAGCAGTACTTC. This sequence encodes CASSNSATYEQYF.

This clone has a single count. The gene calls are TRBV5-1 and TRBJ2-7; TRBD2 matches at 8 bases. Germline CDR1 and CDR2: SGHRS and YFSETQ. CDR3 length: 16 amino acids. The J segment lost 3 bases and the V segment lost 0 bases, leaving 8 bases of the junction unmatched. CDR3 in DNA: TGCGCCAGCAGCTTGGGGGCTAGCGGGTTTGACTACGAGCAGTACTTC. Translation: CASSLGASGFDYEQYF.

This clone was seen once. The V gene is TRBV5-1, the J gene TRBJ2-1; D gene ambiguous. V was pared by 0 bases and J by 6 bases, with 7 bases between. CDR1 is SGHRS and CDR2 is YFSETQ in the germline V gene. The CDR3 sequence is 13 residues long. CDR3 residues: CASSLEATNEQFF. The CDR3 DNA is TGCGCCAGCAGCTTGGAAGCGACCAATGAGCAGTTCTTC.

The chain is built from TRBV7-9 and TRBJ2-2, with D possibly matching TRBD1 (5 bases). From germline, CDR1 is SEHNR and CDR2 FQNEAQ (reference sequence). With 2 bases removed from V and 1 base from J, the gap between germline ends came to 8 bases. The CDR3 is 15 residues long. The CDR3 sequence: CASSLSRVNTGELFF. For the CDR3, the DNA is TGTGCCAGCAGCTTATCCAGGGTGAACACCGGGGAGCTGTTTTTT.

This chain links TRBV7-3 with TRBJ1-1; D uncertain. In germline, CDR1 is SGHTA, CDR2 FQGTGA. Trimming pared 4 bases from V and 1 base from J, leaving 7 bases between. The CDR3 is 13 amino acids. Here the CDR3 reads CASSSGPNTEAFF. Written as DNA, the CDR3 is TGTGCCAGCAGCTCGGGTCCGAACACTGAAGCTTTCTTT.

The chain recombines TRBV5-4 with TRBJ2-1, with 11 bases fitting TRBD2. Germline assignment: CDR1 SGHNT and CDR2 YYREEE (reference sequence). This CDR3 has 16 amino acids. Trimming cost V 0 bases and J 6 bases; bases outside gene matches: 5. This CDR3 is CASSLGGTSGTNEQFF. In DNA, the CDR3 is TGTGCCAGCAGCTTGGGGGGGACTAGCGGAACCAATGAGCAGTTCTTC.

This chain links TRBV28 with TRBJ1-2, with 8 bases aligning to TRBD1. V was pared by 6 bases and J by 8 bases, with 8 bases of the junction left unmatched. Germline CDR1 MDHEN, CDR2 SYDVKM. The CDR3 is 13 amino acids. The CDR3 DNA reads TGTGCCAGCAGGACAGGGGCCGGCGGGGGCTACACCTTC. Translation gives CASRTGAGGGYTF.

This rearrangement joins TRBV6-5 to TRBJ2-1; 16 nucleotides agree with TRBD2. Trimming at V came to 6 bases and at J to 8 bases, leaving 4 bases not matched to a gene. In germline, CDR1 is MNHEY, CDR2 SVGAGI. The CDR3 runs to 15 residues. CDR3 amino acids: CASRTGLAGGDEQFF. The CDR3 coding sequence is TGTGCCAGCAGAACGGGACTAGCGGGAGGGGATGAGCAGTTCTTC.

J is TRBJ2-5 and V is TRBV6-2 or TRBV6-3; the D gene is possibly TRBD2 (5 bases). The CDR3 runs to 15 residues. The germline CDR1 and CDR2 sequences are MNHEY and SVGEGT. Trimming removed 6 bases from V and 7 bases from J, with 21 bases in between. The CDR3 region has the DNA TGTGCCAGCAGCCCCCTGGGTGGGAGCTTTGGGACCCAGTACTTC. Translation gives CASSPLGGSFGTQYF.

V gene TRBV12-3 or TRBV12-4 combines with J gene TRBJ2-3, with no clear D. The CDR3 contains 11 residues. Trimming removed 6 bases from V and 6 bases from J, with 7 bases in between. CDR3 in DNA: TGTGCCAGCAGCCTGCGGGATACGCAGTATTTT. Translating gives CASSLRDTQYF.